These 9 T cell receptor beta chains originate from one sample sequenced in a study of T cells in Graves' hyperthyroidism and ophthalmopathy. There were TCR beta CDR3 regions amplified from RNA transcripts. In the first-round RT-PCR of the TCR CDR3, the HTBI primer set was used. Each CDR3 protein gets one entry after TCRdb re-called the multiplex PCR reads with MiXCR. This table has 600,000 to 900,000 distinct CDR3 sequences, around 15% appearing once. Input material: blood. Source of these receptors: a man younger than 30 with Graves' hyperthyroidism.

CDR3 DNA: TGTGCCAGCAGCTTGGGTAGCGGGGCCCACAATGAGCAGTTCTTC. It yields the protein CASSLGSGAHNEQFF. The V and J genes are TRBV11-2 and TRBJ2-1; 8 bases are shared with TRBD2. The CDR3 spans 15 residues. Germline V gives CDR1 SGHAT, CDR2 FQNNGV. J lost 5 bases, V lost 3 bases, and 6 bases had no gene match.

This clonotype was detected many times. The V and J genes are TRBV19 and TRBJ2-2; TRBD1 aligns across 7 bases. The CDR3 length is 17 residues. Trimming took 5 bases from V and 2 from J; bases not matched to a gene: 11. Germline V gene lookup returns CDR1 LNHDA and CDR2 SQIVND (reference sequence). The CDR3 DNA reads as TGTGCCAGTAGTCCAAAACGGGACAGCTTTAACACCGGGGAGCTGTTTTTT. Translation: CASSPKRDSFNTGELFF.

Comments on this clonotype: A junction end diverges from the germline sequence, so it may reflect a read error. The chain is built from TRBV18 and TRBJ2-1, with unresolved D. Germline lookup yields CDR1 KGHSH and CDR2 LQKENI. CDR3 length: 13 residues. The CDR3 sequence: CASSPPLYSEQFF. The CDR3 nucleotides are TGTGCCAGCTCACCACCGTTATACAGTGAGCAGTTCTTC.

J is TRBJ1-4 and V is TRBV19; a weak D match, TRBD1 (5 bases). Germline CDR1 and CDR2: LNHDA and SQIVND (reference sequence). The CDR3 extends over 15 amino acids. Trimming took off 6 bases at V and 5 bases at J, with 16 bases between the two ends. For the CDR3, the DNA is TGTGCCAGTAGCCTTCCGGGACCTTTAAATGAAAAACTGTTTTTT. Residues: CASSLPGPLNEKLFF.

This clonotype has a handful of counts. The rearrangement links TRBV19 to TRBJ2-7; D is possibly TRBD1 (6 bases). CDR1 and CDR2 (germline): LNHDA, SQIVND (reference sequence). The V end was cut by 6 bases, the J end by 3 bases, with 15 bases between. The length of the CDR3 is 14 residues. CDR3 sequence (DNA): TGTGCCAGTAGCGATCGACCGGACAGCTACGAGCAGTACTTC. Its translation: CASSDRPDSYEQYF.

In DNA form, the CDR3 reads TGCGCCAGCAGCCCCAGGGGAGATGGCTACGAGCAGTACTTC. It is translated as CASSPRGDGYEQYF. This chain links TRBV4-1 with TRBJ2-7, with D perhaps matching TRBD1 (6 bases). The CDR3 length is 14 residues. V lost 4 bases, J lost 3 bases, and 13 bases lay in between. Germline CDR1 is MGHRA and CDR2 is YSYEKL.

This clonotype was seen repeatedly, ten times or more. The chain carries TRBV6-1 and TRBJ1-6; no definite D call. CDR3 length: 15 residues. The ends were cut back, 5 bases at V and 4 bases at J, with 12 bases in the middle. CDR1 is MNHNS, CDR2 SASEGT, per germline. The CDR3: CASSSLADYNSPLHF. The CDR3 nucleotides read TGTGCCAGCAGTTCATTGGCAGATTATAATTCACCCCTCCACTTT.

This clonotype was counted at least ten times. J is TRBJ1-1 and V is TRBV28, with D unclear. Trimming took off 3 bases at V and 11 bases at J, with 10 bases between the two ends. CDR1 is MDHEN and CDR2 is SYDVKM in the germline V gene. This CDR3 contains 11 residues. CDR3 sequence reads: CASSLHTRAFF. DNA for the CDR3: TGTGCCAGCAGTTTGCACACCCGGGCTTTCTTT.

This clonotype was counted ten times or more. The J gene is TRBJ2-7, the V gene TRBV7-9; 8 nucleotides align to TRBD2. This CDR3 spans 15 amino acids. CDR1 is SEHNR and CDR2 is FQNEAQ in the germline V gene (reference sequence). Unmatched junction bases numbered 6, after V lost 1 base and J lost 4 bases. The CDR3 is CASSLESGRTYEQYF. The CDR3 DNA is TGTGCCAGCAGCTTAGAAAGCGGGAGAACTTACGAGCAGTACTTC.